The clone carrying this T cell receptor beta chain was recorded only once. The data stem from a study of blood T cell repertoires in COVID-19. Authors' processing steps: Reference gene primer amplification gave nucleated cell count estimates. The data were produced by immunoSEQ multiplex PCR, yet TCRdb's version contains in-frame clones alone and is incomplete. The DNA gave D and trimming, while V, J and clone size come from that table. Of more than 140,000 clones listed, just over 85% are singletons. This CDR3 contains 15 residues. V was cut by 3 bases and J by 0 bases, with 6 bases left in between. CDR1 is SGHAT and CDR2 is FQNNGV in the germline V gene.

This chain links TRBV11-2 with TRBJ2-6, with D hard to call. This TCR was recovered from a woman aged 55-69 years with acute or convalescent COVID-19. The sequenced material came from peripheral blood. The CDR3 sequence is CASSFADSGANVLTF. Written as DNA, the CDR3 is TGTGCCAGCAGCTTCGCGGACTCTGGGGCCAACGTCCTGACTTTC.